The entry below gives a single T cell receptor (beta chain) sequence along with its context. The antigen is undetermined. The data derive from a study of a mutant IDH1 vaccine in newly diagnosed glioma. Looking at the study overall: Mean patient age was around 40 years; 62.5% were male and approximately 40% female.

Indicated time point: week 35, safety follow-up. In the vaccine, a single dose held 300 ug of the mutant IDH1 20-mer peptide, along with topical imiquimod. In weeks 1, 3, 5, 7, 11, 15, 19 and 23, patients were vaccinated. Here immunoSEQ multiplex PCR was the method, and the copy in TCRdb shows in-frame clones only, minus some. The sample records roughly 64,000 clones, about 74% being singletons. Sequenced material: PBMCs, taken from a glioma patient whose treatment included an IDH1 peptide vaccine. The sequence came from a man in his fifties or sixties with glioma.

DNA of the CDR3: TGCGCCAGCAGCCCCGGGTGGACGCAATACTCCTACGAGCAGTACTTC. Its protein is CASSPGWTQYSYEQYF. This chain uses TRBV5-1 with TRBJ2-7; D remains ambiguous. The CDR3 covers 16 residues. Germline V gene sequence: CDR1 SGHRS, CDR2 YFSETQ. With 4 bases removed from V and 0 bases from J, the gap between germline ends came to 17 bases.